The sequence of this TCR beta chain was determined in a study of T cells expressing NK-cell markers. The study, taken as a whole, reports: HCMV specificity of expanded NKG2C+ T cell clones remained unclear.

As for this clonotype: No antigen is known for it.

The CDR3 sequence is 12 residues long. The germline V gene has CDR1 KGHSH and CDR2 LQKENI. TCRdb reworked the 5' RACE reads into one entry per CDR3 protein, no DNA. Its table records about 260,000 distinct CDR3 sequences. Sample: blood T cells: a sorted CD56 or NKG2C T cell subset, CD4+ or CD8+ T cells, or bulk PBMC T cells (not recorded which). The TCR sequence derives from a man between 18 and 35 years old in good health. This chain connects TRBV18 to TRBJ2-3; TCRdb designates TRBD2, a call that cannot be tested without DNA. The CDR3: CASSSGVDTQYF.